Listed here are 6 T cell receptor beta chains from one sample, sequenced in a study of shared clonotypes between healthy human individuals. Profiled with immunoSEQ multiplex PCR; TCRdb holds only in-frame clones, not every one. In the table there are a few million clones, over 90% of which are singletons. Sequenced material: naive CD4+ T cells from PBMCs. Subset denoted: CD45RA+ positively selected. The origin of the receptors is a man younger than 35 in good health. Some clones in this sample may be carry-over from other donors' samples.

V usage is TRBV6-5 and J usage is TRBJ2-5; D perhaps matches TRBD2 (7 bases). V dropped 5 bases and J dropped 3 bases, with 10 bases sitting between them. This CDR3 region has 13 residues. Per germline, CDR1 MNHEY and CDR2 SVGAGI. CDR3 in amino acids: CASSSGTKETQYF. The CDR3 bases are TGTGCCAGCAGTAGCGGGACAAAAGAGACCCAGTACTTC.

The chain recombines TRBV4-3 with TRBJ2-3; no firm D call. The ends were cut back, 0 bases at V and 7 bases at J, with 20 bases in the middle. The CDR3 length is 17 residues. Germline CDR1 is LGHNA and CDR2 is YSLEER. The CDR3 loop reads CASSQDLRARPENTQYF. The CDR3 nucleotides read TGCGCCAGCAGCCAAGATCTAAGGGCTCGCCCGGAGAATACGCAGTATTTT.

This clone was observed a few times. This rearrangement joins TRBV28 to TRBJ1-4; tentatively, D is TRBD1 (6 bases). The V gene's germline CDR1 is MDHEN and CDR2 SYDVKM. The CDR3 contains 15 residues. Trimming cost V 4 bases and J 3 bases, with 12 bases left between them. The CDR3 nucleotides read TGTGCCAGCAGTTCAACGAAGGGGGCTAATGAAAAACTGTTTTTT. Translated: CASSSTKGANEKLFF.

The chain links TRBV6-6 to TRBJ1-3; 8 positions agree with TRBD1. The CDR3 extends over 15 amino acids. The J segment lost 3 bases and the V segment lost 2 bases, leaving 3 bases of the junction unmatched. The V gene's germline CDR1 is MNHNY and CDR2 SVGAGI (reference sequence). The CDR3 DNA reads as TGTGCCAGCAGTTACGCGGACAGGGTTGGAAACACCATATATTTT. As protein: CASSYADRVGNTIYF.

The chain carries TRBV6-5 and TRBJ2-5, with TRBD1 as a possible D gene (5 bases). The CDR3 contains 15 residues. CDR1 MNHEY and CDR2 SVGAGI come from the germline V gene. V lost 7 bases and J lost 2, with 17 bases in between. CDR3 sequence (DNA): TGTGCCAGCACGTACCGACACAAGGGGCAAGAGACCCAGTACTTC. Its protein is CASTYRHKGQETQYF.

The chain couples TRBV7-3 to TRBJ2-1, with D possibly TRBD2 on 7 matching bases. The V gene's germline CDR1 is SGHTA and CDR2 FQGTGA. The CDR3 loop spans 14 amino acids. The V end lost 5 bases, the J end lost 12 bases, and 20 bases lay between the germline ends. CDR3 protein: CASSAQHWGGAQFF. The CDR3 DNA reads TGTGCCAGCAGCGCCCAGCACTGGGGGGGGGCGCAGTTCTTC.